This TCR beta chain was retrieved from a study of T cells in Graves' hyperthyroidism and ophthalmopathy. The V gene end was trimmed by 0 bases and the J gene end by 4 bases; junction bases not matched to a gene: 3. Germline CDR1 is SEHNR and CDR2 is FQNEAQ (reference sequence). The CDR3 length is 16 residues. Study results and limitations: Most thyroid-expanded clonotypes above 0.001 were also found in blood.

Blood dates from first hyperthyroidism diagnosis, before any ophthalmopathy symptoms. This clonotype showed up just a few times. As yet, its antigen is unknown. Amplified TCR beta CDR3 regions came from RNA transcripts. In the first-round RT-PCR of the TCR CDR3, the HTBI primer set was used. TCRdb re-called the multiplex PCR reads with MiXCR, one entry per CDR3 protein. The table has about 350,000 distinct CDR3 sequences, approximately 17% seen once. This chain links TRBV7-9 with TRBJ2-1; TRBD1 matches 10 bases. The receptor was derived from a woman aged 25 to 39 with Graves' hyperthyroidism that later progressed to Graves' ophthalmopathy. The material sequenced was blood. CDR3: CASSLADRGSYNEQFF. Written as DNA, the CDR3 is TGTGCCAGCAGCTTAGCGGACAGGGGGTCATACAATGAGCAGTTCTTC.